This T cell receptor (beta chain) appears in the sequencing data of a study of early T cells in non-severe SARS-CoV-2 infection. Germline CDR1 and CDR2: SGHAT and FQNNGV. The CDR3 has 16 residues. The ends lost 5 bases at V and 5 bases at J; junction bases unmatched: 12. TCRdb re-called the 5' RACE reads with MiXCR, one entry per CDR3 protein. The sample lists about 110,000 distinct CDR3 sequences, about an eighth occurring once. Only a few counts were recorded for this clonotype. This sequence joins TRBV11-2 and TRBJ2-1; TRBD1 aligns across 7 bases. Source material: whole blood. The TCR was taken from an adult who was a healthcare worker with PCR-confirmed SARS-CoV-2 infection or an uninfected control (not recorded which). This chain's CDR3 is CASSLYDRAPNNEQFF. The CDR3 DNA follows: TGTGCCAGCAGCCTCTACGACAGGGCCCCCAACAATGAGCAGTTCTTC.